The T cell receptor beta chain under discussion was sequenced for a study of response to subunit inactivated influenza vaccine. Overall study findings and caveats: The authors suggested that every seasonal influenza vaccination recruits few new T cells.

Via MiXCR, TCRdb re-called the RT-PCR reads, giving one row per CDR3 protein. Seen here are around 850,000 distinct CDR3 sequences, around 18% observed once, and the top ten hold under 13%. This clonotype has only a few counts. Antigen: not known. CDR3 length: 15 residues. CDR1 and CDR2 (germline): SEHNR, FQNEAQ (reference sequence). Trimming pared 5 bases from V and 0 bases from J, leaving 11 bases between. The source was PBMCs from blood, collected around 5 days after vaccination. The sequence was obtained from a man aged 50-60 years who received an inactivated influenza vaccine. This chain joins TRBV7-9 and TRBJ2-1, with D maybe TRBD2 (5 bases). The CDR3 sequence: CASSTLGSSYNEQFF. The CDR3, as DNA: TGTGCCAGCAGCACCTTAGGGAGCTCCTACAATGAGCAGTTCTTC.